One and the same sample provided the 15 T cell receptor beta chains below, sequenced in a study of CD8+CD57+ T cells in acquired aplastic anemia. Genomic DNA, serving as template, underwent TCR beta VDJ and CDR3 profiling. TCRdb itself ran the reads through MiXCR, one entry per CDR3 protein. The data show about 180,000 distinct CDR3 sequences, with approximately 46% seen just once and approximately 3% held by the top ten. Sequencing was carried out using sorted CD4+, CD8+, or CD8+CD57+ T cells (not recorded which) from PBMCs. Every receptor here comes from a human donor in good health.

The chain joins TRBV29-1 to TRBJ2-7; D is ambiguous. In germline, CDR1 is SQVTM, CDR2 ANQGSEA. Trimming pared 7 bases from V and 1 base from J, leaving 8 bases between. The CDR3 contains 11 residues. CDR3 nucleotides: TGCAGCGGCCGCATATCCTACGAGCAGTACTTC. Translated, it gives CSGRISYEQYF.

This chain uses TRBV15 with TRBJ1-3; D unclear. The germline V and J ends were trimmed by 3 bases and 4 bases, with 10 bases remaining between them. Germline CDR1 reads LNHNV; CDR2 reads YYDKDF (reference sequence). CDR3 size: 14 residues. DNA of the CDR3: TGTGCCACCAGCAGCCAGGTGGGGGGAAACACCATATATTTT. It encodes CATSSQVGGNTIYF.

This clonotype was observed many times. The chain is built from TRBV15 and TRBJ1-2, with D perhaps matching TRBD1 (6 bases). The V and J ends lost 1 base and 7 bases respectively, with 19 bases between them. The CDR3 is 16 amino acids. Germline V gene sequence: CDR1 LNHNV, CDR2 YYDKDF (reference sequence). The CDR3 spells CATSRVTGGGASGYTF. The CDR3 DNA is TGTGCCACCAGCAGAGTGACTGGGGGGGGGGCCTCTGGCTACACCTTC.

This clonotype was seen a single time. This chain links TRBV7-2 with TRBJ1-2, with 8 bases matching TRBD1. CDR1 is SGHTA and CDR2 is FQGNSA in the germline V gene. Unmatched junction bases numbered 4, after V lost 5 bases and J lost 5 bases. The CDR3 totals 13 residues. The CDR3 nucleotides are TGTGCCAGCAGCGCGACAGGGGATTATGGCTACACCTTC. Its protein product is CASSATGDYGYTF.

In nucleotides, the CDR3 is TGTGCCAGCAGCGGGACATGGGGTAATGAAAAACTGTTTTTT. Encoded protein: CASSGTWGNEKLFF. The rearrangement uses TRBV25-1 and TRBJ1-4; D perhaps matches TRBD1 (6 bases). CDR1 is MGHDK and CDR2 is SYGVNS in the germline V gene. Trimming removed 6 bases at V and 4 bases at J, with 12 bases between. CDR3 length: 14 amino acids.

The chain employs TRBV15 and TRBJ2-3; D possibly corresponds to TRBD2 (6 bases). CDR1 is LNHNV and CDR2 is YYDKDF in the germline V gene (reference sequence). Between the trimmed V and J ends, which lost 3 bases and 4 bases, there was a span of 14 bases. The CDR3 loop spans 15 amino acids. The CDR3 loop is CATSRGGEVADTQYF. The CDR3 DNA is TGTGCCACCAGCAGGGGGGGAGAGGTAGCAGATACGCAGTATTTT.

This clonotype was observed at least ten times. This chain joins TRBV19 and TRBJ1-1; 9 bases match TRBD1. Germline V lookup: CDR1 LNHDA, CDR2 SQIVND (reference sequence). The CDR3 is 14 residues long. V lost 3 bases, J lost 7 bases, and 6 bases stayed unmatched. In DNA, the CDR3 is TGTGCCAGTAGTATGTGGCGGGACAGGGTTGAAGCTTTCTTT. Its protein product is CASSMWRDRVEAFF. The complete variable domain, with remaining parts taken from reference TRBV19 and TRBJ1-1, reads DGGITQSPKYLFRKEGQNVTLSCEQNLNHDAMYWYRQDPGQGLRLIYYSQIVNDFQKGDIAEGYSVSREKKESFPLTVTSAQKNPTAFYLCASSMWRDRVEAFFGQGTRLTVV.

The CDR3 reads CASNWYAGMGDTQYF. In DNA, the CDR3 is TGTGCCAGCAACTGGTATGCGGGGATGGGAGATACGCAGTATTTT. The chain is built from TRBV11-2 and TRBJ2-3, with D possibly being TRBD2 (6 bases). This CDR3 region has 15 residues. Germline CDR1 SGHAT, CDR2 FQNNGV. The V gene lost 7 bases and the J gene lost 5 bases, with 19 bases spanning the gap. Using reference TRBV11-2 and TRBJ2-3 for the parts outside the CDR3, the full variable domain is EAGVAQSPRYKIIEKRQSVAFWCNPISGHATLYWYQQILGQGPKLLIQFQNNGVVDDSQLPKDRFSAERLKGVDSTLKIQPAKLEDSAVYLCASNWYAGMGDTQYFGPGTRLTVL.

On this clonotype: A read error may produce the germline difference seen at one junction end. V usage is TRBV10-3 and J usage is TRBJ2-3, with 10 positions matching TRBD2. The CDR3 has 15 amino acids. From germline, CDR1 is ENHRY and CDR2 SYGVKD. The CDR3 here is CASSSSGRNADTQYF. The CDR3 nucleotides are TGTGCCAGCAGTTCTAGCGGGAGAAACGCAGATACGCAGTATTTT.

The V gene is TRBV7-9, the J gene TRBJ2-2; 7 nucleotides line up with TRBD2. V gave up 8 bases and J gave up 2 bases; unmatched junction bases: 8. The CDR3 has 15 residues. Germline lookup yields CDR1 SEHNR and CDR2 FQNEAQ (reference sequence). The CDR3 loop is CASGGSPSNTGELFF. CDR3 DNA: TGTGCCAGCGGCGGGAGCCCCTCTAACACCGGGGAGCTGTTTTTT.

There are a few counts of this clonotype. The CDR3 DNA is TGTGCCTGGAGTGTACAAGGGAACACTGAAGCTTTCTTT. Its translation: CAWSVQGNTEAFF. The chain employs TRBV30 and TRBJ1-1; the D is unclear. The CDR3 is made up of 13 amino acids. Trimming took off 0 bases at V and 1 base at J, with 6 bases between the two ends. Germline V gives CDR1 GTSNPN, CDR2 SVGIG (reference sequence). The whole variable domain, remainder taken from reference TRBV30 and TRBJ1-1, is SQTIHQWPATLVQPVGSPLSLECTVEGTSNPNLYWYRQAAGRGLQLLFYSVGIGQISSEVPQNLSASRPQDRQFILSSKKLLLSDSGFYLCAWSVQGNTEAFFGQGTRLTVV.

The genes are TRBV20-1 and TRBJ1-2; D unclear. Germline loops: CDR1 DFQATT, CDR2 SNEGSKA (reference sequence). This CDR3 contains 9 residues. V was cut by 6 bases and J by 8 bases, with 7 bases left in between. CDR3 sequence: CSAGQGYTF. The CDR3 DNA follows: TGCAGTGCAGGGCAGGGCTACACCTTC.

The sample holds one count of this clonotype. The CDR3 spells CASSVGAARGRTDTQYF. In DNA, the CDR3 is TGTGCCAGCAGCGTAGGTGCAGCGCGGGGCCGCACAGATACGCAGTATTTT. V usage is TRBV9 and J usage is TRBJ2-3; possible D gene TRBD2, 6 bases. V was shortened by 0 bases and J by 1 base, with 15 bases between the two germline ends. The germline CDR1 and CDR2 sequences are SGDLS and YYNGEE. This CDR3 region has 17 residues.

This clonotype has ten or more counts. The V gene is TRBV5-1, the J gene TRBJ2-7, with D hard to call. This CDR3 contains 12 residues. V shed 2 bases and J shed 4 bases, with 7 bases lying between them. The V gene's germline CDR1 is SGHRS and CDR2 YFSETQ. The CDR3 DNA follows: TGCGCCAGCAGCTTACCAGCTTACGAGCAGTACTTC. Translating it yields CASSLPAYEQYF.

The chain carries TRBV7-4 and TRBJ2-7; no clear D. The CDR3 consists of 11 residues. Trimming removed 5 bases at V and 5 bases at J, with 7 bases between. Germline V gene sequence: CDR1 SGHVT, CDR2 SQSDAQ. This CDR3 reads CASSVNNEQYF. In nucleotides, the CDR3 is TGTGCCAGCAGCGTGAATAACGAGCAGTACTTC.